Shown below are 28 T cell receptor beta chains from a single sample sequenced in a study of T cell repertoires in cytomegalovirus infection. Via MiXCR, TCRdb re-called the reads, giving one row per CDR3 protein. Here the sample spans some 200,000 distinct CDR3 sequences, roughly 9.8% being singletons. The specimen sequenced was PBMCs. Receptors originate from a human donor in good health (CMV status not recorded). Some clones in this sample may be carry-over from other donors' samples.

Ten or more counts support this clonotype. This chain joins TRBV5-6 and TRBJ1-2; possibly TRBD1 for D (5 bases). Trimming stripped 0 bases from V and 4 bases from J, with 10 bases between. The CDR3 sequence is 14 residues long. CDR1 is SGHDT, CDR2 YYEEEE, per germline. In nucleotides, the CDR3 is TGTGCCAGCAGCTTGGGGGGGATCGGCTATGGCTACACCTTC. Translation: CASSLGGIGYGYTF. The full variable domain, completed using reference TRBV5-6 and TRBJ1-2, is DAGVTQSPTHLIKTRGQQVTLRCSPKSGHDTVSWYQQALGQGPQFIFQYYEEEERQRGNFPDRFSGHQFPNYSSELNVNALLLGDSALYLCASSLGGIGYGYTFGSGTRLTVV.

This clonotype was detected many times. The chain has TRBV5-6 and TRBJ2-3; D is perhaps TRBD2 (5 bases). Trimming took 3 bases from V and 2 from J, leaving 16 bases between them. The CDR3 totals 16 residues. Germline loops: CDR1 SGHDT, CDR2 YYEEEE. CDR3 bases: TGTGCCAGCAGCTCCGGACTGGAACATAACACAGATACGCAGTATTTT. Amino acids: CASSSGLEHNTDTQYF. Together with reference TRBV5-6 and TRBJ2-3, the CDR3 gives the full variable domain: DAGVTQSPTHLIKTRGQQVTLRCSPKSGHDTVSWYQQALGQGPQFIFQYYEEEERQRGNFPDRFSGHQFPNYSSELNVNALLLGDSALYLCASSSGLEHNTDTQYFGPGTRLTVL.

The chain carries TRBV28 and TRBJ1-1; the D gene is possibly TRBD1 (6 bases). The V end was cut by 5 bases, the J end by 11 bases, with 15 bases between. The CDR3 has 12 amino acids. The V gene's germline CDR1 is MDHEN and CDR2 SYDVKM. The DNA of the CDR3 is TGTGCCAGCAGTGCCCAGGGGCGAGGGGCTTTCTTT. This sequence encodes CASSAQGRGAFF.

This clonotype was observed at least ten times. The chain carries TRBV7-2 and TRBJ1-5; 8 nucleotides align to TRBD1. The V and J ends lost 5 bases and 6 bases, in that order; junction bases with no gene match: 6. The CDR3 is 14 amino acids. Germline V lookup: CDR1 SGHTA, CDR2 FQGNSA. For the CDR3, the DNA is TGTGCCAGCAGCCTTCAGGGGGCTGCTCAGCCCCAGCATTTT. Translated, it gives CASSLQGAAQPQHF.

The J gene is TRBJ1-2, the V gene TRBV3-1; no clear D. There are 14 residues in the CDR3. V lost 0 bases and J lost 6, with 11 bases in between. From germline, CDR1 is LGHDT and CDR2 YNNKEL (reference sequence). CDR3 in DNA: TGTGCCAGCAGCCAAGATCTGGGTGGAAATGGCTACACCTTC. Its protein product is CASSQDLGGNGYTF. The whole variable domain, remainder taken from reference TRBV3-1 and TRBJ1-2, is DTAVSQTPKYLVTQMGNDKSIKCEQNLGHDTMYWYKQDSKKFLKIMFSYNNKELIINETVPNRFSPKSPDKAHLNLHINSLELGDSAVYFCASSQDLGGNGYTFGSGTRLTVV.

This clonotype has ten or more counts. This chain uses TRBV7-8 with TRBJ2-3, with D maybe TRBD1 (5 bases). The CDR3 sequence is 15 residues long. Trimming pared 5 bases from V and 4 bases from J, leaving 16 bases between. CDR1 SGHVS and CDR2 FQNEAQ come from the germline V gene. The CDR3 protein is CASSTADINADTQYF. For the CDR3, the DNA is TGTGCCAGCAGCACCGCGGACATCAACGCAGATACGCAGTATTTT.

The chain carries TRBV7-9 and TRBJ1-4; D perhaps matches TRBD1 (5 bases). From germline, CDR1 is SEHNR and CDR2 FQNEAQ (reference sequence). The CDR3 is 16 residues long. The V end was cut by 5 bases, the J end by 8 bases, with 21 bases between. The CDR3 nucleotides are TGTGCCAGCAGCCTAAGTCTCTCACTAGAGGGGGAAAAACTGTTTTTT. It codes for CASSLSLSLEGEKLFF.

This clonotype was detected ten times or more. This sequence joins TRBV11-2 and TRBJ2-1; 8 positions match TRBD2. Germline loops: CDR1 SGHAT, CDR2 FQNNGV. Trimming removed 10 bases from V and 0 bases from J; junction bases left unmatched: 14. The CDR3 length is 17 residues. The DNA for the CDR3 is TGTGCCATCACGACTAGCGACAACCTAAACTCCTACAATGAGCAGTTCTTC. It is translated as CAITTSDNLNSYNEQFF.

This clonotype was seen ten or more times. The rearrangement uses TRBV6-2 or TRBV6-3 and TRBJ1-1; D remains unclear. CDR1 and CDR2 (germline): MNHEY, SVGEGT. Trimming pared 4 bases from V and 4 bases from J, leaving 10 bases between. This CDR3 has 13 amino acids. The CDR3 coding sequence is TGTGCCAGCAGTTGGGAGCAATCCACTGAAGCTTTCTTT. Residues: CASSWEQSTEAFF.

The chain is built from TRBV5-1 and TRBJ2-5; unclear D gene. The germline V gene encodes CDR1 SGHRS and CDR2 YFSETQ. V lost 5 bases, J lost 2 bases, and 16 bases lay in between. This CDR3 region has 15 residues. The CDR3 loop reads CASSTTPDGQETQYF. For the CDR3, the DNA is TGCGCCAGCAGTACAACTCCGGACGGGCAAGAGACCCAGTACTTC.

CDR3 DNA sequence: TGTGCCAGCAGTTTACCGGGACAGGGAGGGGGAGAGACCCAGTACTTC. Translated: CASSLPGQGGGETQYF. V usage is TRBV28 and J usage is TRBJ2-5; TRBD1 agrees at 9 bases. This CDR3 spans 16 amino acids. J gave up 4 bases and V 2 bases, and 8 bases lay outside the gene matches. Looked up from germline, CDR1 is MDHEN and CDR2 is SYDVKM.

There are many counts of this clonotype. The rearrangement uses TRBV7-6 and TRBJ2-7; D remains unclear. This CDR3 contains 12 residues. V was trimmed by 5 bases and J by 7 bases, leaving 12 bases between them. CDR1 and CDR2 from the germline V gene are SGHVS and FNYEAQ. This CDR3 reads CASSIPPQEQYF. CDR3 nucleotide sequence: TGTGCCAGCAGCATACCCCCCCAGGAGCAGTACTTC.

This clonotype was observed at least ten times. This chain joins TRBV20-1 and TRBJ2-1, with TRBD2 identical over 11 bases. Germline V CDR1 and CDR2: DFQATT, SNEGSKA (reference sequence). The CDR3 length is 14 residues. Unmatched junction bases numbered 10, after V lost 0 bases and J lost 15 bases. In DNA, the CDR3 is TGCAGTGCTAGAGATCGTAGCGGGAGGGCCGACGGGTTCTTC. This codes for CSARDRSGRADGFF.

Ten or more counts support this clonotype. CDR3 amino acids: CASSPTPGQGRGSPLHF. The CDR3 DNA sequence: TGTGCCAGCAGCCCGACCCCGGGACAGGGCAGGGGGTCACCCCTCCACTTT. The V and J genes are TRBV7-2 and TRBJ1-6; 9 bases agree with TRBD1. CDR3 length: 17 residues. V lost 5 bases and J lost 10; bases outside the gene matches: 15. Germline CDR1 and CDR2: SGHTA and FQGNSA.

The chain has TRBV14 and TRBJ1-1; D is perhaps TRBD1 (5 bases). Germline loops: CDR1 SGHDN, CDR2 FVKESK. The length of the CDR3 is 14 residues. V lost 2 bases and J lost 10, with 17 bases in between. CDR3 region: CASSQLTIGAPAFF. CDR3 in DNA: TGTGCCAGCAGCCAACTAACGATTGGGGCTCCAGCTTTCTTT.

The chain couples TRBV5-6 to TRBJ1-1; D gene ambiguous. Trimming took 0 bases from V and 4 from J, leaving 10 bases between them. The germline V gene has CDR1 SGHDT and CDR2 YYEEEE. The CDR3 runs 14 residues. The CDR3 region has the DNA TGTGCCAGCAGCTTGGGGAGAAGGAGCACTGAAGCTTTCTTT. Residues: CASSLGRRSTEAFF. Together with reference TRBV5-6 and TRBJ1-1, the CDR3 gives the full variable domain: DAGVTQSPTHLIKTRGQQVTLRCSPKSGHDTVSWYQQALGQGPQFIFQYYEEEERQRGNFPDRFSGHQFPNYSSELNVNALLLGDSALYLCASSLGRRSTEAFFGQGTRLTVV.

The chain links TRBV11-2 to TRBJ1-1; D might be TRBD1 (5 bases). The CDR3 is made up of 12 amino acids. CDR1 SGHAT and CDR2 FQNNGV come from the germline V gene. Trimming removed 6 bases at V and 4 bases at J, with 9 bases between. The CDR3 region is CASSTQGTEAFF. For the CDR3, the DNA is TGTGCCAGCAGTACCCAGGGCACTGAAGCTTTCTTT.

This clonotype was counted at least ten times. V is TRBV6-1 and J is TRBJ1-2, with TRBD1 matching over 8 bases. This CDR3 is 14 amino acids long. V lost 6 bases and J lost 6; bases outside the gene matches: 9. Germline V gene lookup returns CDR1 MNHNS and CDR2 SASEGT. For the CDR3, the DNA is TGTGCCAGCAGAGCAATGGACAGGGTACATGGCTACACCTTC. Translation: CASRAMDRVHGYTF.

This clonotype was observed at least ten times. The chain carries TRBV6-6 and TRBJ1-1; D uncertain. Germline assignment: CDR1 MNHNY and CDR2 SVGAGI (reference sequence). The CDR3 is made up of 13 amino acids. Trimming removed 1 base from V and 4 bases from J, with 7 bases in between. The CDR3 region is CASSYLRGTEAFF. The CDR3 bases are TGTGCCAGCAGTTACTTGCGGGGCACTGAAGCTTTCTTT.

This clonotype was seen repeatedly, ten times or more. The chain links TRBV11-2 to TRBJ1-2; no firm D call. With 6 bases removed from V and 4 bases from J, the gap between germline ends came to 18 bases. Per germline, CDR1 SGHAT and CDR2 FQNNGV. This CDR3 contains 15 residues. The CDR3 DNA reads as TGTGCCAGCAGTACCCTGGACCGATCTTTCTATGGCTACACCTTC. Amino acids: CASSTLDRSFYGYTF.

This chain connects TRBV12-3 or TRBV12-4 to TRBJ1-1; TRBD1 aligns across 8 bases. The ends lost 3 bases at V and 3 bases at J; junction bases unmatched: 9. The CDR3 loop spans 16 amino acids. This chain's CDR3 is CASSFFRDRYYTEAFF. In DNA form, the CDR3 reads TGTGCCAGCAGTTTTTTCCGGGACAGGTACTACACTGAAGCTTTCTTT.

This clonotype was counted many times. The rearrangement links TRBV6-1 to TRBJ1-1; 8 bases fit TRBD1. The V gene end was trimmed by 5 bases and the J gene end by 1 base; junction bases not matched to a gene: 9. The CDR3 is 16 residues long. CDR1 is MNHNS, CDR2 SASEGT, per germline. The CDR3 DNA reads as TGTGCCAGCAGTTTCCGGGACAGGACCTCGAACACTGAAGCTTTCTTT. Protein sequence: CASSFRDRTSNTEAFF.

The V gene is TRBV12-3 or TRBV12-4, the J gene TRBJ1-5; TRBD1 might be the D (6 bases). Between the trimmed V and J ends, which lost 6 bases and 7 bases, there was a span of 13 bases. This CDR3 has 13 amino acids. The CDR3 DNA reads as TGTGCCAGCAGCCCAGGGGCTGGACAGCCCCAGCATTTT. Amino acid sequence: CASSPGAGQPQHF.

The rearrangement uses TRBV6-2 or TRBV6-3 and TRBJ2-6, with 9 bases that match TRBD1. The CDR3 is 19 residues long. The V segment lost 2 bases and the J segment 0 bases; nucleotides outside the gene matches: 8. Germline CDR1 reads MNHEY; CDR2 reads SVGEGT. CDR3 residues: CASSYITGTGISGANVLTF. The DNA for the CDR3 is TGTGCCAGCAGTTACATCACCGGGACAGGGATCTCTGGGGCCAACGTCCTGACTTTC.

The chain recombines TRBV10-3 with TRBJ2-1; 13 bases align to TRBD2. Germline loops: CDR1 ENHRY, CDR2 SYGVKD. This CDR3 is built from 15 residues. J gave up 8 bases and V 0 bases, and 1 base lay outside the gene matches. The CDR3 DNA is TGTGCCATCAGTGAGTCAGGACTAGCGGGAGATGAGCAGTTCTTC. This encodes CAISESGLAGDEQFF.

In this sample, this clonotype turned up a few times. The CDR3: CASSLALAGGNTGELFF. The CDR3 DNA is TGTGCCAGCAGCTTAGCCCTAGCGGGAGGGAACACCGGGGAGCTGTTTTTT. V and J are TRBV7-2 and TRBJ2-2, with 11 positions matching TRBD2. The CDR3 extends over 17 amino acids. J gave up 1 base and V 0 bases, and 1 base lay outside the gene matches. The germline V gene has CDR1 SGHTA and CDR2 FQGNSA.

This clonotype came up many times. The V and J genes are TRBV28 and TRBJ2-6, with 9 bases aligning to TRBD1. This CDR3 has 15 residues. Germline CDR1 is MDHEN and CDR2 is SYDVKM. The V segment lost 5 bases and the J segment 7 bases; nucleotides outside the gene matches: 6. This chain's CDR3 is CASSPRQGGANVLTF. CDR3 DNA: TGTGCCAGCAGTCCCCGACAGGGGGGAGCCAACGTCCTGACTTTC.

For this clonotype: A much bigger clone sits one base away, suggesting this may be a read error. The CDR3 end shows no conserved phenylalanine or tryptophan, and so a read error is likely. The chain is built from TRBV20-1 and TRBJ1-4; D might be TRBD1 (6 bases). CDR3 length: 15 residues. V lost 2 bases to trimming and J lost 6 bases, with 16 bases between them. The V gene's germline CDR1 is DFQATT and CDR2 SNEGSKA (reference sequence). Here the CDR3 reads CSARPQGNIYEKLFC. The CDR3 DNA sequence: TGCAGTGCTAGACCACAGGGAAACATTTATGAAAAACTGTTTTGT.